Below are 10 T cell receptor beta chains sequenced from a single sample in a study of blood T cell repertoires in COVID-19. TCRdb's copy holds only in-frame clones and misses some; the assay was immunoSEQ multiplex PCR. The table lists approximately 300,000 clones, roughly 80% of them singletons. The sample consisted of peripheral blood. These receptors originate from a woman aged 45-60 years with active or convalescent COVID-19.

The CDR3 nucleotides read TGTGCCAGCAGTGAACTCAGGGGGGAGACTGAAGCTTTCTTT. Translation gives CASSELRGETEAFF. V and J are TRBV6-1 and TRBJ1-1; the match to TRBD1 covers 7 bases. With V trimmed by 2 bases and J by 5 bases, 5 bases remained unmatched. The CDR3 length is 14 residues. The germline V gene has CDR1 MNHNS and CDR2 SASEGT.

The CDR3: CASSVLAGHTDTQYF. In nucleotides, the CDR3 is TGTGCCAGCAGCGTACTAGCGGGACACACAGATACGCAGTATTTT. V and J are TRBV9 and TRBJ2-3, with 9 bases that match TRBD2. Germline loops: CDR1 SGDLS, CDR2 YYNGEE. J gave up 2 bases and V 1 base, and 2 bases lay outside the gene matches. CDR3 length: 15 residues.

The CDR3 loop reads CAWGRTNSYNEQFF. CDR3 bases: TGTGCCTGGGGACGCACTAACTCCTACAATGAGCAGTTCTTC. The rearrangement links TRBV30 to TRBJ2-1; D is unresolved. Trimming cost V 5 bases and J 0 bases, with 11 bases left between them. CDR1 is GTSNPN and CDR2 is SVGIG in the germline V gene (reference sequence). CDR3 size: 14 residues. The full variable domain, with the rest looked up from reference TRBV30 and TRBJ2-1, is SQTIHQWPATLVQPVGSPLSLECTVEGTSNPNLYWYRQAAGRGLQLLFYSVGIGQISSEVPQNLSASRPQDRQFILSSKKLLLSDSGFYLCAWGRTNSYNEQFFGPGTRLTVL.

This rearrangement joins TRBV28 to TRBJ1-1, with a weak D call TRBD1 (5 bases). Germline V gene data show CDR1 as MDHEN and CDR2 as SYDVKM. V was cut by 3 bases and J by 0 bases, with 11 bases left in between. The CDR3 has 15 amino acids. The CDR3 loop reads CASSFPPGMNTEAFF. The CDR3 coding sequence is TGTGCCAGCAGTTTCCCCCCAGGGATGAACACTGAAGCTTTCTTT.

The genes are TRBV6-5 and TRBJ2-7, with 7 nucleotides matching TRBD1. The germline V gene has CDR1 MNHEY and CDR2 SVGAGI. J lost 2 bases, V lost 5 bases, and 6 bases had no gene match. The CDR3 length is 14 residues. The DNA of the CDR3 is TGTGCCAGCAGTCCCTACAGGGGAACCTACGAGCAGTACTTC. The encoded protein is CASSPYRGTYEQYF.

V is TRBV21-1 and J is TRBJ2-7; the table's D call, TRBD1, was not checked against the DNA. TRBV21-1 is a documented pseudogene. The CDR3 runs 14 residues. This chain's CDR3 is CASTQWTGGYEQYF. In DNA, the CDR3 is TGTGCCAGCACCCAATGGACAGGGGGGTACGAGCAGTACTTC.

This clone has just a few counts. This CDR3 reads CASSSGLEAINEQFF. Written as DNA, the CDR3 is TGTGCCAGCAGTTCGGGACTGGAAGCCATCAATGAGCAGTTCTTC. This chain uses TRBV6-5 with TRBJ2-1; tentatively, D is TRBD2 (6 bases). This CDR3 is 15 amino acids long. Germline-derived CDR1 and CDR2 are MNHEY and SVGAGI. The V and J ends lost 4 bases and 6 bases respectively, with 16 bases between them.

The chain recombines TRBV6-5 with TRBJ2-7; tentatively, D is TRBD2 (6 bases). CDR3 length equals 15 residues. The V gene's germline CDR1 is MNHEY and CDR2 SVGAGI. The V and J ends lost 2 bases and 3 bases respectively, with 14 bases between them. CDR3 region: CASSYGPSANYEQYF. The CDR3 nucleotides are TGTGCCAGCAGTTACGGCCCTAGCGCAAACTACGAGCAGTACTTC.

This sequence joins TRBV5-1 and TRBJ1-2; perhaps TRBD1 as D (5 bases). In germline, CDR1 is SGHRS, CDR2 YFSETQ. This CDR3 contains 14 residues. The germline V and J ends were trimmed by 2 bases and 6 bases, with 14 bases remaining between them. CDR3 DNA: TGCGCCAGCAGCTTAGGCCAGGGCTGGGATGGCTACACCTTC. Encoded protein: CASSLGQGWDGYTF.

The chain uses TRBV19 and TRBJ2-3, with 7 positions matching TRBD2. The CDR3 covers 15 residues. Looked up from germline, CDR1 is LNHDA and CDR2 is SQIVND (reference sequence). V gave up 3 bases and J gave up 3 bases; unmatched junction bases: 6. CDR3 protein: CASSMTPGGTDTQYF. In DNA, the CDR3 is TGTGCCAGTAGTATGACGCCGGGAGGTACAGATACGCAGTATTTT.